The source of this TCR beta chain is a study of blood T cell repertoires in COVID-19. Study as a whole: The origin of the acute and convalescent COVID-19 samples was the United States, Italy and Spain.

CDR1 and CDR2 from the germline V gene are LNHDA and SQIVND (reference sequence). There are 15 residues in the CDR3. J lost 9 bases, V lost 6 bases, and 9 bases had no gene match. TCRdb keeps only in-frame clones here, not all; method: immunoSEQ multiplex PCR. The sample consists of 200,000 to 300,000 clones, about 88% of them appearing once. The chain couples TRBV19 to TRBJ2-1, with 12 bases lining up with TRBD2. Sequenced input: peripheral blood. The receptor was derived from a woman aged 60-75 years with COVID-19, enrolled during active disease. The CDR3 bases are TGTGCCAGTAGCTATAGACTAGCGGGAGCTTTTGAGCAGTTCTTC. Translated, it gives CASSYRLAGAFEQFF.